Given below is one TCR beta chain in context. The sample originates from a study of blood T cell repertoires in COVID-19. CDR1 and CDR2 (germline): SGHRS, YFSETQ. This CDR3 is 20 amino acids long. V shed 3 bases and J 5 bases; nucleotides not matched to a gene: 21. Sequencing was performed with immunoSEQ multiplex PCR; in TCRdb, only in-frame clones are kept and a portion is missing. The sample shows about 170,000 clones, around 84% of them seen only once. This TCR derives from a man aged 55 to 69 with COVID-19, enrolled during active disease. The chain carries TRBV5-1 and TRBJ2-5, with 11 bases fitting TRBD2. Material: peripheral blood. The CDR3 is CASSSTPFSGRGTGVETQYF. The CDR3 region has the DNA TGCGCCAGCAGCTCGACTCCCTTTAGCGGGAGGGGCACCGGTGTGGAGACCCAGTACTTC.